The rows below give T cell receptor beta chains drawn from one sample of a study of cytomegalovirus exposure and HLA in healthy donors. Sequencing used immunoSEQ multiplex PCR; TCRdb keeps in-frame clones, though not all of them. The repertoire holds approximately 160,000 clones, with over 70% as singletons. Sequences were obtained from PBMCs. The receptors stem from a woman between 50 and 59 years old in good health and CMV-seropositive. The CDR3 runs from the conserved cysteine through the conserved F or W. A D gene is named only where the DNA matches it firmly. Expanded clones get a size class; other rows say once, few or many, or leave the size out.

TRBV10-3	TRBJ1-4	NA	NA	CAISETGNEKLFF	TGTGCCATCAGTGAGACAGGGAATGAAAAACTGTTTTTT
TRBV28	TRBJ2-2	NA	NA	CASTRPARLNTGELFF	TGTGCCAGCACCCGGCCTGCCCGACTTAACACCGGGGAGCTGTTTTTT
TRBV6-6	TRBJ1-2	NA	NA	CASSYPRGVSYGYTF	TGTGCCAGCAGTTACCCGCGGGGGGTCTCCTATGGCTACACCTTC
TRBV28	TRBJ1-2	TRBD1	NA	CASREPGGPSNYGYTF	TGTGCCAGCAGGGAACCAGGGGGGCCCTCTAACTATGGCTACACCTTC
TRBV7-9	TRBJ1-1	TRBD1	NA	CGTRTGGFMNTEAFF	TGTGGAACTAGGACAGGGGGTTTTATGAACACTGAAGCTTTCTTT
TRBV15	TRBJ1-2	NA	NA	CATSRDIQGGSYGYTF	TGTGCCACCAGCAGAGATATCCAGGGAGGGTCCTATGGCTACACCTTC
TRBV2	TRBJ2-7	TRBD1	NA	CASRGTGVLYEQYF	TGTGCCAGCAGGGGGACAGGGGTTCTATACGAGCAGTACTTC
TRBV6-4	TRBJ2-3	TRBD2	NA	CASSSGGASTDTQYF	TGTGCCAGCAGTAGCGGGGGGGCAAGCACAGATACGCAGTATTTT
TRBV5-1	TRBJ2-2	NA	NA	CASTGGGLSTGELFF	TGCGCCAGCACAGGTGGCGGGTTATCTACAGGGGAGCTGTTTTTT
TRBV30	TRBJ2-3	NA	NA	CAWSADRFRDTQYF	TGTGCCTGGAGTGCCGACAGATTTCGAGATACGCAGTATTTT
TRBV5-1	TRBJ1-1	TRBD1	NA	CASSLGTGGVTEAFF	TGCGCCAGCAGCTTAGGGACAGGGGGCGTCACTGAAGCTTTCTTT
TRBV30	TRBJ1-1	NA	NA	CAWSVTGLYTEAFF	TGTGCCTGGAGTGTAACAGGGTTATACACTGAAGCTTTCTTT
TRBV11-2	TRBJ2-1	TRBD2	NA	CASSTLAGGNYNEQFF	TGTGCCAGCAGCACCTTAGCGGGAGGGAACTACAATGAGCAGTTCTTC
TRBV6-6	TRBJ1-2	TRBD1	NA	CASSYDRGLYGYTF	TGTGCCAGCAGCTACGACAGGGGGCTCTATGGCTACACCTTC
TRBV7-9	TRBJ1-4	TRBD1	NA	CASGKRGDRASEKLFF	TGTGCCAGCGGAAAAAGGGGCGACAGGGCAAGTGAAAAACTGTTTTTT
TRBV4-1	TRBJ1-4	NA	NA	CASSQRSNEKLFF	TGCGCCAGCAGCCAGAGGTCGAATGAAAAACTGTTTTTT
TRBV19	TRBJ2-1	TRBD2	NA	CASSPTSGAWGQFF	TGTGCCAGTAGCCCGACTAGCGGGGCCTGGGGGCAGTTCTTC
TRBV4-1	TRBJ2-6	TRBD2	NA	CASSQDSGGSSGANGLTF	TGCGCCAGCAGCCAAGATAGCGGGGGGAGCTCTGGGGCCAACGGCCTGACTTTC
TRBV5-1	TRBJ2-5	NA	once	CASSLGLAETQYF	TGCGCCAGCAGCTTGGGGTTAGCGGAGACCCAGTACTTC
TRBV5-6	TRBJ2-5	TRBD1	NA	CASNLGGQGKTQYF	TGTGCCAGCAACTTGGGGGGACAGGGGAAGACCCAGTACTTC
TRBV10-1	TRBJ2-7	NA	NA	CASSRDNPYEQYF	TGCGCCAGCAGTCGGGACAACCCGTACGAGCAGTACTTC
TRBV2	TRBJ2-7	NA	few	CASLERWGRYEQYF	TGTGCCAGCCTCGAAAGATGGGGCCGTTACGAGCAGTACTTC
TRBV2	TRBJ2-5	TRBD2	NA	CASSLAGGIPDGTQYF	TGTGCCAGCAGCTTAGCGGGGGGTATCCCGGATGGGACCCAGTACTTC
TRBV12-5	TRBJ2-3	TRBD2	NA	CASGLPPAGERADTQYF	TGTGCTAGTGGTTTGCCCCCTGCGGGGGAGAGGGCAGATACGCAGTATTTT
TRBV4-1	TRBJ2-7	TRBD1	NA	CASSQDGTGIYEQYF	TGCGCCAGCAGCCAAGATGGGACAGGAATCTACGAGCAGTACTTC
TRBV15	TRBJ2-7	TRBD2	NA	CATSRGGIASGRVRYEQYF	TGTGCCACCAGCAGAGGGGGGATTGCTAGCGGGAGAGTACGTTACGAGCAGTACTTC
TRBV7-2	TRBJ2-1	TRBD2	NA	CASSLTSGGTYNEQFF	TGTGCCAGCAGTCTGACTAGCGGGGGGACCTACAATGAGCAGTTCTTC
TRBV6-5	TRBJ2-1	TRBD1	once	CASSYSTGAAREQFF	TGTGCCAGCAGTTACTCGACAGGGGCCGCTAGGGAGCAGTTCTTC
TRBV4-3	TRBJ2-2	TRBD2	NA	CASSPQAGATGELFF	TGCGCCAGCAGCCCCCAAGCGGGAGCCACCGGGGAGCTGTTTTTT
TRBV5-4	TRBJ2-1	TRBD2	NA	CASSLAGGTSNEQFF	TGTGCCAGCAGCTTGGCGGGAGGGACTTCCAATGAGCAGTTCTTC
TRBV28	TRBJ2-6	NA	NA	CASSLSVSGANVLTF	TGTGCCAGCAGTTTAAGCGTCTCTGGGGCCAACGTCCTGACTTTC
TRBV30	TRBJ1-4	NA	NA	CAWSVPGHPINEKLFF	TGTGCCTGGAGTGTCCCAGGACATCCGATAAATGAAAAACTGTTTTTT
TRBV5-6	TRBJ2-6	TRBD1	NA	CASSSLGQGSGANVLTF	TGTGCCAGCAGCAGCTTGGGACAGGGTTCTGGGGCCAACGTCCTGACTTTC
TRBV28	TRBJ2-5	NA	NA	CASSPPTSSQETQYF	TGTGCCAGCAGCCCCCCCACTAGCAGCCAAGAGACCCAGTACTTC
TRBV11-2	TRBJ1-4	TRBD1	NA	CASSPRPGQGREKLFF	TGTGCCAGCAGCCCGAGGCCTGGACAGGGTCGGGAAAAACTGTTTTTT
TRBV15	TRBJ2-5	NA	NA	CATSRGRETQYF	TGTGCCACCAGCAGAGGGCGGGAGACCCAGTACTTC
TRBV28	TRBJ2-7	NA	once	CAVVGEDYEQYF	TGTGCCGTAGTCGGGGAGGACTACGAGCAGTACTTC
TRBV5-4	TRBJ2-1	NA	NA	CASSVPGLFNNEQFF	TGTGCCAGCAGCGTGCCGGGACTCTTTAACAATGAGCAGTTCTTC
TRBV9	TRBJ1-1	NA	NA	CASSVNPGSIEAFF	TGTGCCAGCAGCGTTAATCCGGGATCGATTGAAGCTTTCTTT
TRBV11-2	TRBJ1-1	NA	NA	CASSLASGNTEAFF	TGTGCCAGCAGCTTAGCGTCAGGGAACACTGAAGCTTTCTTT
TRBV11-3	TRBJ2-7	TRBD1	NA	CASSLGTGGYEQYF	TGTGCCAGCAGCTTAGGGACAGGGGGCTACGAGCAGTACTTC
TRBV7-2	TRBJ2-3	NA	NA	CASSLWQGHTDTQYF	TGTGCCAGCAGCTTGTGGCAGGGTCACACAGATACGCAGTATTTT
TRBV4-3	TRBJ1-2	NA	NA	CASSPYLQAYYGYTF	TGCGCCAGCAGCCCTTACCTACAGGCTTACTATGGCTACACCTTC
TRBV6-4	TRBJ2-1	TRBD2	NA	CASSEGLAEYNEQFF	TGTGCCAGCAGTGAGGGGCTAGCGGAGTACAATGAGCAGTTCTTC
TRBV5-1	TRBJ2-5	TRBD2	NA	CASSIVRASGVSSETQYF	TGCGCCAGCAGCATAGTCAGGGCTAGCGGGGTTTCGTCGGAGACCCAGTACTTC
TRBV28	TRBJ1-4	NA	few	CASSFSRAYEKLFF	TGTGCCAGCAGTTTCTCCAGGGCGTATGAAAAACTGTTTTTT
TRBV7-8	TRBJ1-1	NA	NA	CASSLGGGGTEAFF	TGTGCCAGCAGCTTAGGAGGGGGTGGGACTGAAGCTTTCTTT